The 25 T cell receptor beta chains below come from one sample, sequenced in a study of blood T cells in healthy people across ages. The use of a sample-barcoded 5' primer and a J-beta primer mix characterized a second PCR of roughly 7 to 11 cycles. One entry per CDR3 protein, called by TCRdb with MiXCR from the 5' RACE reads. In the table there are approximately 600,000 distinct CDR3 sequences, 58% of which are singletons. Material: blood. The receptor set was obtained from a man aged 55 to 70 in good health.

The chain uses TRBV6-5 and TRBJ2-5, with TRBD2 matching over 7 bases. V was clipped by 3 bases and J by 4 bases; unmatched bases: 5. CDR1 is MNHEY, CDR2 SVGAGI, per germline. The CDR3 runs to 14 residues. The CDR3 protein is CASSYGGVGETQYF. CDR3 bases: TGTGCCAGCAGTTATGGGGGGGTGGGAGAGACCCAGTACTTC.

This clonotype has a handful of counts. The gene calls are TRBV6-1 and TRBJ2-7; D is uncertain. V lost 4 bases and J lost 1, with 8 bases in between. There are 13 residues in the CDR3. Germline V CDR1 and CDR2: MNHNS, SASEGT. The DNA for the CDR3 is TGTGCCAGCAGTGGGGCTACGTCCTACGAGCAGTACTTC. Amino acid sequence: CASSGATSYEQYF.

This clonotype has just a few counts. The gene calls are TRBV5-1 and TRBJ2-7; D gene unclear. Germline CDR1 SGHRS, CDR2 YFSETQ. V was shortened by 4 bases and J by 4 bases, with 21 bases between the two germline ends. The CDR3 contains 16 residues. This CDR3 is CASSPQTSLVSYEQYF. In DNA, the CDR3 is TGCGCCAGCAGCCCCCAGACCAGTCTAGTCTCTTACGAGCAGTACTTC.

This clonotype was found a few times. The genes are TRBV29-1 and TRBJ2-5; TRBD2 agrees at 7 bases. The CDR3 covers 12 residues. Germline lookup yields CDR1 SQVTM and CDR2 ANQGSEA. J was trimmed by 5 bases and V by 4 bases; bases with no gene match: 4. In DNA form, the CDR3 reads TGCAGCGTTGGGGAGGGGATGGAGACCCAGTACTTC. Its translation is CSVGEGMETQYF.

This chain connects TRBV5-1 to TRBJ2-7; TRBD1 agrees at 7 bases. V shed 3 bases and J 7 bases; nucleotides not matched to a gene: 7. There are 13 residues in the CDR3. Looked up from germline, CDR1 is SGHRS and CDR2 is YFSETQ. The CDR3 here is CASSSITGEEQYF. The CDR3 DNA reads as TGCGCCAGCAGCTCCATCACAGGGGAGGAGCAGTACTTC. Based on the CDR3 plus reference TRBV5-1 and TRBJ2-7, the full variable domain is KAGVTQTPRYLIKTRGQQVTLSCSPISGHRSVSWYQQTPGQGLQFLFEYFSETQRNKGNFPGRFSGRQFSNSRSEMNVSTLELGDSALYLCASSSITGEEQYFGPGTRLTVT.

This chain uses TRBV7-9 with TRBJ2-7; 13 bases are a match to TRBD2. Germline V gives CDR1 SEHNR, CDR2 FQNEAQ (reference sequence). V was clipped by 1 base and J by 3 bases; unmatched bases: 12. The CDR3 extends over 19 amino acids. CDR3 amino acids: CASSLGRGTSGASFYEQYF. The CDR3 DNA sequence: TGTGCCAGCAGCTTAGGGAGGGGGACTAGCGGGGCGAGCTTCTACGAGCAGTACTTC.

The V and J genes are TRBV12-3 or TRBV12-4 and TRBJ1-6; D is unresolved. The CDR3 runs 15 residues. Between the trimmed V and J ends, which lost 1 base and 13 bases, there was a span of 17 bases. The DNA for the CDR3 is TGTGCCAGCAGTTTAGTAGGACGTGGGTTAGGGCCCCTCCACTTT. As protein: CASSLVGRGLGPLHF.

The rearrangement joins TRBV7-9 to TRBJ2-3, with D uncertain. Germline CDR1 and CDR2: SEHNR and FQNEAQ (reference sequence). The CDR3 loop spans 13 amino acids. V was cut by 1 base and J by 6 bases, with 8 bases left in between. The CDR3 coding sequence is TGTGCCAGCAGCTTAGGAGGTCCGGATACGCAGTATTTT. It encodes CASSLGGPDTQYF.

This rearrangement joins TRBV6-2 or TRBV6-3 to TRBJ2-7; D not resolved. This CDR3 has 11 amino acids. V gave up 2 bases and J gave up 12 bases, with 11 bases separating them. Germline-derived CDR1 and CDR2 are MNHEY and SVGEGT. This CDR3 is CASSYGPSRYF. CDR3 nucleotides: TGTGCCAGCAGTTACGGGCCCTCAAGGTACTTC.

V gene TRBV27 combines with J gene TRBJ2-7; D is possibly TRBD1 (6 bases). The V end was cut by 6 bases, the J end by 1 base, with 22 bases between. Germline CDR1 is MNHEY and CDR2 is SMNVEV (reference sequence). The CDR3 has 17 residues. In DNA, the CDR3 is TGTGCCAGCAGCACACAGGGAAAATCTCCTACTTCCTACGAGCAGTACTTC. It specifies CASSTQGKSPTSYEQYF.

This chain joins TRBV4-1 and TRBJ2-7; D unclear. The germline V and J ends were trimmed by 1 base and 1 base, with 11 bases remaining between them. This CDR3 has 15 residues. Germline CDR1 and CDR2: MGHRA and YSYEKL. The CDR3 DNA sequence: TGCGCCAGCAGCCAAGTCTCGTCGGCTTCCTACGAGCAGTACTTC. As protein: CASSQVSSASYEQYF.

V and J are TRBV28 and TRBJ2-5; 12 bases align to TRBD2. V trimming: 2 bases; J trimming: 7 bases; junction bases outside the gene matches: 11. The CDR3 has 17 residues. Germline V gene data show CDR1 as MDHEN and CDR2 as SYDVKM. The CDR3: CASSLVKSAGLAGTQYF. Here the CDR3 DNA reads TGTGCCAGCAGTTTAGTTAAGTCCGCGGGACTAGCGGGGACCCAGTACTTC.

The chain couples TRBV20-1 to TRBJ2-4; 7 bases are shared with TRBD2. Matching the DNA end better, TRBJ2-7 makes the J call doubtful. CDR3 length equals 14 residues. Germline values: CDR1 DFQATT, CDR2 SNEGSKA (reference sequence). CDR3 DNA: TGCAGTGCTAGAGAAACGGGAGGTACCTACGAGCAGTACTTC. It encodes CSARETGGTYEQYF.

This clonotype came up once. The V and J genes are TRBV5-1 and TRBJ2-1; 13 bases are shared with TRBD2. From germline, CDR1 is SGHRS and CDR2 YFSETQ. J lost 8 bases, V lost 4 bases, and 9 bases had no gene match. This CDR3 contains 16 residues. CDR3 bases: TGCGCCAGCAGCACCGCAGGACTAGCGGGGGACGATGAGCAGTTCTTC. Residues: CASSTAGLAGDDEQFF.

This clonotype was seen only a few times. J is TRBJ2-7 and V is TRBV20-1, with 10 bases matching TRBD2. The J segment lost 0 bases and the V segment lost 3 bases, leaving 2 bases of the junction unmatched. CDR1 is DFQATT and CDR2 is SNEGSKA in the germline V gene (reference sequence). This CDR3 region has 14 residues. The CDR3 spells CSARKRGGSYEQYF. Written as DNA, the CDR3 is TGCAGTGCTAGGAAGCGGGGGGGCTCCTACGAGCAGTACTTC.

The J gene is TRBJ1-2, the V gene TRBV3-1; D remains unclear. V was clipped by 0 bases and J by 3 bases, with 8 bases between them. Germline V gene data show CDR1 as LGHDT and CDR2 as YNNKEL (reference sequence). This CDR3 comprises 14 residues. As DNA, the CDR3 is TGTGCCAGCAGCCAAGATCGCATCTACTATGGCTACACCTTC. It specifies CASSQDRIYYGYTF.

CDR3 DNA: TGCAGCGCCCGGGACAGTCGTGAGCAGTTCTTC. It encodes CSARDSREQFF. V usage is TRBV29-1 and J usage is TRBJ2-1, with TRBD1 matching 7 bases. CDR1 is SQVTM, CDR2 ANQGSEA, per germline. There are 11 residues in the CDR3. Unmatched junction bases numbered 6, after V lost 7 bases and J lost 9 bases.

The gene calls are TRBV9 and TRBJ2-3, with a possible D match to TRBD2 (6 bases). This CDR3 spans 13 amino acids. The V end lost 0 bases, the J end lost 5 bases, and 7 bases lay between the germline ends. Germline CDR1 and CDR2: SGDLS and YYNGEE. CDR3 in DNA: TGTGCCAGCAGCGTAGATAGCGGAGATACGCAGTATTTT. Its protein product is CASSVDSGDTQYF.

To note about this clonotype: At one boundary the junction diverges from the germline segment, which might be a read error. The chain combines TRBV7-3 with TRBJ2-7; TRBD2 might be the D (5 bases). The CDR3 consists of 14 residues. Looked up from germline, CDR1 is SGHTA and CDR2 is FQGTGA. This CDR3 reads CASSLTRASYGQYF. The CDR3 DNA reads TGTGCCAGCAGCTTAACGCGGGCCTCCTACGGGCAGTACTTC.

This CDR3 is CASSPGKDTQYF. DNA for the CDR3: TGTGCCAGCAGCCCAGGGAAAGATACGCAGTATTTT. V gene TRBV6-5 combines with J gene TRBJ2-3, with a tentative D call TRBD1 (5 bases). With 6 bases removed from V and 5 bases from J, the gap between germline ends came to 9 bases. The CDR3 is made up of 12 amino acids. Germline CDR1 and CDR2: MNHEY and SVGAGI.

Only a few counts were recorded for this clonotype. V usage is TRBV10-3 and J usage is TRBJ2-3; the D call may be TRBD1 or TRBD2 (5 bases each). The CDR3 runs 14 residues. Germline V CDR1 and CDR2: ENHRY, SYGVKD. The germline V and J ends were trimmed by 6 bases and 2 bases, with 12 bases remaining between them. Written as DNA, the CDR3 is TGTGCCATCAGGGGACCGACAAACACAGATACGCAGTATTTT. This translates into CAIRGPTNTDTQYF.

The genes are TRBV24-1 and TRBJ2-3; unclear D gene. This CDR3 spans 14 amino acids. V lost 5 bases and J 1 base, leaving 9 bases between the germline ends. Germline V gives CDR1 KGHDR, CDR2 SFDVKD. The CDR3: CATSGSAGTDTQYF. In nucleotides, the CDR3 is TGTGCCACCAGTGGCTCGGCCGGCACAGATACGCAGTATTTT.

The genes are TRBV7-2 and TRBJ1-2; D gene unclear. This CDR3 spans 15 amino acids. Per germline, CDR1 SGHTA and CDR2 FQGNSA. The V end was cut by 1 base, the J end by 0 bases, with 9 bases between. CDR3 loop: CASSLDGRPNYGYTF. DNA of the CDR3: TGTGCCAGCAGCTTAGACGGCAGGCCTAACTATGGCTACACCTTC.

The chain combines TRBV5-1 with TRBJ1-5; 8 bases line up with TRBD1. The J segment lost 2 bases and the V segment lost 0 bases, leaving 7 bases of the junction unmatched. This CDR3 is built from 17 residues. The V gene's germline CDR1 is SGHRS and CDR2 YFSETQ. CDR3 in amino acids: CASSLGPPGQGNQPQHF. The CDR3 coding sequence is TGCGCCAGCAGCTTGGGACCCCCGGGACAGGGCAATCAGCCCCAGCATTTT.

This clonotype was detected once. The chain uses TRBV12-3 or TRBV12-4 and TRBJ1-2; possibly TRBD1 for D (5 bases). Trimming shortened V by 5 bases and J by 6 bases, and 16 bases separated the two germline ends. CDR3 size: 14 residues. As DNA, the CDR3 is TGTGCCAGCAGTATCCGGAACGGAGGGGATGGCTACACCTTC. It translates to CASSIRNGGDGYTF.